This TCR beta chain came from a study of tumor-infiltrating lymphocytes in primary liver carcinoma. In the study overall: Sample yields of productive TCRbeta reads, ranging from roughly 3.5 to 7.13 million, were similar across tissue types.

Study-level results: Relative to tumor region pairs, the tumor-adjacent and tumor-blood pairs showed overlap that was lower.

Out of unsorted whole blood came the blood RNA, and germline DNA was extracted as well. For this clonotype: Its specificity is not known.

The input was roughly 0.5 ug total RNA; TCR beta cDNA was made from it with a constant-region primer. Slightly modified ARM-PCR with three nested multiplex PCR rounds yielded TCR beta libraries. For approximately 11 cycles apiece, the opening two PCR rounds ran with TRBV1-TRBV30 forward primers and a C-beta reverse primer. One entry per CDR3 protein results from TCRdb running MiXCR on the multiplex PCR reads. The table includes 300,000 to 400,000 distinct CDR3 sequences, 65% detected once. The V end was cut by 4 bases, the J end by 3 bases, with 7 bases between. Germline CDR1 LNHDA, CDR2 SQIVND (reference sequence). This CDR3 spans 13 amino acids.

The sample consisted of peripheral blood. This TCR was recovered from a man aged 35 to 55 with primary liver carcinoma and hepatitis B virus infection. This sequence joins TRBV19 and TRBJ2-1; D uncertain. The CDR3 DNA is TGTGCCAGTAGTAAACCCCTCTACAATGAGCAGTTCTTC. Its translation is CASSKPLYNEQFF.